This TCR beta chain was recovered during a study of OX40 agonist ivuxolimab in advanced cancers. The protocol was immunoSEQ multiplex PCR, while the TCRdb copy is restricted to in-frame clones and leaves out a portion. In the table there are tens of thousands of clones, about 84% of which are singletons. CDR1 is MNHNS, CDR2 SASEGT, per germline. The trim removed 2 bases at V and 5 bases at J, leaving 5 bases unmatched. This CDR3 contains 15 residues. Regarding the study as a whole: Low normalized T-cell clonal expansion was additionally recorded for some nonresponders.

In regard to this clone: Antigen specificity is unknown.

The sample in question was CD4+ or CD8+ T cells sorted from blood, obtained in a trial of the OX40 agonist ivuxolimab. The TCR sequence derives from an adult with an advanced solid tumor such as melanoma, head and neck, liver or kidney cancer. The chain is built from TRBV6-1 and TRBJ1-5, with 8 nucleotides matching TRBD1. CDR3 bases: TGTGCCAGCAGTGAAAGAGGACAGGGTCATCAGCCCCAGCATTTT. The encoded protein is CASSERGQGHQPQHF.